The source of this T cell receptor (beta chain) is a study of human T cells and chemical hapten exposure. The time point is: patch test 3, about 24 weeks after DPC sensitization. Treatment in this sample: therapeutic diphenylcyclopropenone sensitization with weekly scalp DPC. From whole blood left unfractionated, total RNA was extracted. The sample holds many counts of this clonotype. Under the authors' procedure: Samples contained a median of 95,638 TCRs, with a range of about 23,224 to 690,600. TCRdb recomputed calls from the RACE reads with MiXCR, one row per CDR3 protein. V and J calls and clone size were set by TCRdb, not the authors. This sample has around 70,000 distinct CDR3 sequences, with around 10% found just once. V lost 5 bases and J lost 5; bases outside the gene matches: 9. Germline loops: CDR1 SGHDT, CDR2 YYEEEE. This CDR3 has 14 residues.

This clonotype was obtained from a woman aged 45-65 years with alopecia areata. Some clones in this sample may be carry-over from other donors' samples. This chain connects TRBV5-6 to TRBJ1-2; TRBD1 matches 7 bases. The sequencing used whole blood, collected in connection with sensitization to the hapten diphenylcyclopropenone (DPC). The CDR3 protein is CASRYTGEGYGYTF. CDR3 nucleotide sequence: TGTGCCAGCAGATATACAGGGGAGGGGTATGGCTACACCTTC.